This TCR beta chain was sequenced during a study of blood T cell repertoires in COVID-19. The wider study: COVID-19 samples, acute and convalescent, were from the United States, Italy and Spain. From T cells, B-cell-depleted T cells, or PBMCs came the material, which was cDNA or gDNA.

CDR3 length: 16 amino acids. V dropped 5 bases and J dropped 5; count of bases not matched to a gene: 10. Germline V gene lookup returns CDR1 SGDLS and CDR2 YYNGEE. TCRdb's copy holds only in-frame clones and misses some; the assay was immunoSEQ multiplex PCR. The table has 70,000 to 90,000 clones, roughly 80% seen once. This sequence joins TRBV9 and TRBJ1-4, with 9 bases fitting TRBD1. The specimen was peripheral blood. The sequence came from a woman aged 55 to 70 with acute or convalescent COVID-19. DNA for the CDR3: TGTGCCAGCAGTCCTTTACTCGGGACAGGGAATGAAAAACTGTTTTTT. This sequence encodes CASSPLLGTGNEKLFF.